This TCR beta chain was identified in a study of blood T cell repertoires in COVID-19. Study overall: The study drew acute and convalescent COVID-19 samples from the United States, Italy and Spain. PBMCs, B-cell-depleted T cells, or T cells were the source of the cDNA or gDNA that made up the material.

V lost 5 bases and J lost 8, with 28 bases in between. The CDR3 loop spans 17 amino acids. The germline V gene has CDR1 SNHLY and CDR2 FYNNEI. In the original workflow: The authors estimated nucleated cell counts from reference gene primer amplification. Assay used: immunoSEQ multiplex PCR; TCRdb lists only in-frame clones, some missing. The DNA was the basis for D and trimming; V, J and clone size are from that table. Among approximately 300,000 clones listed, approximately 92% were seen once. The Seattle patients joined while their infection was active and were tracked longitudinally afterward. The clonotype was recovered from a woman between 25 and 40 years old with COVID-19, enrolled during active disease. V is TRBV2 and J is TRBJ2-7; tentatively, D is TRBD2 (6 bases). The sequencing input was peripheral blood. CDR3 nucleotide sequence: TGTGCCAGCAGTCCTAGTGTGTCGCAGGCCGGGCTAGCGAAGCAGTACTTC. Amino acids: CASSPSVSQAGLAKQYF. The complete variable domain, with remaining parts taken from reference TRBV2 and TRBJ2-7, reads EPEVTQTPSHQVTQMGQEVILRCVPISNHLYFYWYRQILGQKVEFLVSFYNNEISEKSEIFDDQFSVERPDGSNFTLKIRSTKLEDSAMYFCASSPSVSQAGLAKQYFGPGTRLTVT.